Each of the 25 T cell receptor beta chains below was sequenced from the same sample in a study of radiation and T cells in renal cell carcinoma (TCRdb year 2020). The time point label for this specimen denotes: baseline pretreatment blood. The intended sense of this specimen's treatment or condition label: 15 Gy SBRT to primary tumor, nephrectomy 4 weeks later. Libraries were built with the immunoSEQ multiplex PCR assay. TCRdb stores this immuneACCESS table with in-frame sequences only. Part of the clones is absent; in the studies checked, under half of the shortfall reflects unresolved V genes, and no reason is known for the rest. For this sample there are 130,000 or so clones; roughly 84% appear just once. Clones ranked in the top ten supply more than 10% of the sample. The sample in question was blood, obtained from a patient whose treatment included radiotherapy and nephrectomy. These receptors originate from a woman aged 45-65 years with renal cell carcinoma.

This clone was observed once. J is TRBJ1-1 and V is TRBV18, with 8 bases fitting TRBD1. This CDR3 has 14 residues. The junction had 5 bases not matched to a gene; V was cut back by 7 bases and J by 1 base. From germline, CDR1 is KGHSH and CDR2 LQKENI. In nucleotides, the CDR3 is TGTGCCAGCTTCACCGGGACAGGGAACACTGAAGCTTTCTTT. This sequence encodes CASFTGTGNTEAFF. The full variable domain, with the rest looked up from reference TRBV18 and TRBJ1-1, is NAGVMQNPRHLVRRRGQEARLRCSPMKGHSHVYWYRQLPEEGLKFMVYLQKENIIDESGMPKERFSAEFPKEGPSILRIQQVVRGDSAAYFCASFTGTGNTEAFFGQGTRLTVV.

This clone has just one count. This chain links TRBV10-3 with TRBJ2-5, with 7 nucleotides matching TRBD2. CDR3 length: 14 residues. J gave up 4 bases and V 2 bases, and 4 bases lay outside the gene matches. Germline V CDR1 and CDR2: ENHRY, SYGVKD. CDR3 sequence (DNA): TGTGCCATCAGTGAGGGACTAGTGGGAGAGACCCAGTACTTC. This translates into CAISEGLVGETQYF.

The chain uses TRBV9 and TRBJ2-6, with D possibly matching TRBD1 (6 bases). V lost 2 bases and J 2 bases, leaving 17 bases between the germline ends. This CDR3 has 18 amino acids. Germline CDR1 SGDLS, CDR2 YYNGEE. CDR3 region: CASSVRQERWTGANVLTF. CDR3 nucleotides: TGTGCCAGCAGCGTCCGACAGGAACGCTGGACTGGGGCCAACGTCCTGACTTTC.

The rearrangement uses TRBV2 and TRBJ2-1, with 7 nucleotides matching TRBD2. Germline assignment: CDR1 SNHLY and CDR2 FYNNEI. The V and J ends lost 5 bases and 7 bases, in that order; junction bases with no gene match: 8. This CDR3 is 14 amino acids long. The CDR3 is CASSIASGRNEQFF. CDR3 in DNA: TGTGCCAGCAGTATAGCTAGCGGAAGGAATGAGCAGTTCTTC.

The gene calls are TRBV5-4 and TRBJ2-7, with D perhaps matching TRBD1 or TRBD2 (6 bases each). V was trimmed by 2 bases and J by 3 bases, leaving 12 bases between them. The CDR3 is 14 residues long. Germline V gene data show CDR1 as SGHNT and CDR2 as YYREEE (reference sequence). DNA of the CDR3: TGTGCCAGCAGCTTCGGCAGGGGAGGCTACGAGCAGTACTTC. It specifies CASSFGRGGYEQYF.

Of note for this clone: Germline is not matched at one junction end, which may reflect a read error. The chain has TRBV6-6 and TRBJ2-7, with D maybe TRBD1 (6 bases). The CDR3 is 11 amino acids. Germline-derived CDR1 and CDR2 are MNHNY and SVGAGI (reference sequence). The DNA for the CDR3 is TGTGCCAGCAGGACAGGACCCCTCGAAGTCTTC. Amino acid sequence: CASRTGPLEVF.

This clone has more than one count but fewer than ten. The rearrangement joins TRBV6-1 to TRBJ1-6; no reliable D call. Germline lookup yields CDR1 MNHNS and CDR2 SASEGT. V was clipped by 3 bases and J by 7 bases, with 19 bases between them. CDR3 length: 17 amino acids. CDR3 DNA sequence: TGTGCCAGCAGTGACCGTGGGCGTGGGTCTCGAAATTCACCCCTCCACTTT. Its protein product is CASSDRGRGSRNSPLHF.

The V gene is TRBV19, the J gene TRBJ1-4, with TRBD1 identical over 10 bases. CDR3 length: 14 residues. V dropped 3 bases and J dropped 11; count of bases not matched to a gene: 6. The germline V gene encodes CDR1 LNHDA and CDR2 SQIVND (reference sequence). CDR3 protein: CASSMGGTGEKLFF. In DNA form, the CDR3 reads TGTGCCAGTAGTATGGGCGGGACAGGGGAGAAACTGTTTTTT.

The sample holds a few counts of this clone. Here the CDR3 reads CASSYRGRANTGELFF. The CDR3 nucleotides read TGCGCCAGCAGTTACAGGGGTCGGGCGAACACCGGGGAGCTGTTTTTT. The chain combines TRBV5-1 with TRBJ2-2; 7 bases are a match to TRBD1. V was clipped by 5 bases and J by 0 bases; unmatched bases: 7. Germline CDR1 is SGHRS and CDR2 is YFSETQ. This CDR3 is 16 amino acids long.

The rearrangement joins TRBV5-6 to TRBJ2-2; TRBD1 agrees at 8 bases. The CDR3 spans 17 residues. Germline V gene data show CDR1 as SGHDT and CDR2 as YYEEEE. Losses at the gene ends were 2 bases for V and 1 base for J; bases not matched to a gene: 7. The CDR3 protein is CASSFRQGTRNTGELFF. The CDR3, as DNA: TGTGCCAGCAGCTTTAGACAGGGGACGAGGAACACCGGGGAGCTGTTTTTT.

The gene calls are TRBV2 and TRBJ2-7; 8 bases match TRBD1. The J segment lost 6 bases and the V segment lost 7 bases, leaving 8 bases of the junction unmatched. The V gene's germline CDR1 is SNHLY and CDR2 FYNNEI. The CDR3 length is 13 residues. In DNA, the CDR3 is TGTGCCAGCATTAGGGACAGGTTACGCGAGCAGTACTTC. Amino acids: CASIRDRLREQYF.

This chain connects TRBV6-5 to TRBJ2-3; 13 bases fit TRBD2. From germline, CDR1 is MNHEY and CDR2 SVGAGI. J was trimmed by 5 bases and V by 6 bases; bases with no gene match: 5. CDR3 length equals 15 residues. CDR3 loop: CASRRGTSGEDTQYF. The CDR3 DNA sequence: TGTGCCAGCAGACGGGGGACTAGCGGGGAAGATACGCAGTATTTT.

Here the CDR3 reads CASSLATYEQYF. Here the CDR3 DNA reads TGTGCCAGCAGCTTGGCCACCTACGAGCAGTACTTC. V gene TRBV5-5 combines with J gene TRBJ2-7; D remains unclear. This CDR3 has 12 amino acids. V was pared by 0 bases and J by 2 bases, with 3 bases between. CDR1 and CDR2 from the germline V gene are SGHKS and YYEKEE (reference sequence).

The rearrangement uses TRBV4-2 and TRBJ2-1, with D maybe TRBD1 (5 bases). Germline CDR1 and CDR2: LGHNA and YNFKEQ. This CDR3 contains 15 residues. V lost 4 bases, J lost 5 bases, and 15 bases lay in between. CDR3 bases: TGTGCCAGCAGCCTGACGCAGGGAAAGGACAATGAGCAGTTCTTC. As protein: CASSLTQGKDNEQFF.

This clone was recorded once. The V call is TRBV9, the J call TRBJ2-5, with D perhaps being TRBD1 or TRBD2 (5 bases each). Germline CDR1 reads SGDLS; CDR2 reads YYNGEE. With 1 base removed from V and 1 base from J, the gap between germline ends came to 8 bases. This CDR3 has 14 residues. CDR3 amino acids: CASSVFGAQETQYF. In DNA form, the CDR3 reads TGTGCCAGCAGCGTATTCGGGGCCCAAGAGACCCAGTACTTC. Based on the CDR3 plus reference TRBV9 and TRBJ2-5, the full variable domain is DSGVTQTPKHLITATGQRVTLRCSPRSGDLSVYWYQQSLDQGLQFLIQYYNGEERAKGNILERFSAQQFPDLHSELNLSSLELGDSALYFCASSVFGAQETQYFGPGTRLLVL.

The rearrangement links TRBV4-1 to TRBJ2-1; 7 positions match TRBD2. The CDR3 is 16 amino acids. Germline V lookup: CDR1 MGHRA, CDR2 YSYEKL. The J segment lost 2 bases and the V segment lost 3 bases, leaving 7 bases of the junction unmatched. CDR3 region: CASSHGLAVTYNEQFF. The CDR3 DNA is TGCGCCAGCAGCCATGGCCTAGCGGTAACCTACAATGAGCAGTTCTTC.

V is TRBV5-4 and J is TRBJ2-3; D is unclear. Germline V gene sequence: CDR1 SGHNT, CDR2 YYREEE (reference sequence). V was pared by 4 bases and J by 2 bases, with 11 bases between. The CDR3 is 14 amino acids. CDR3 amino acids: CASSPDLYTDTQYF. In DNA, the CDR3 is TGTGCCAGCAGCCCGGACCTCTACACAGATACGCAGTATTTT.

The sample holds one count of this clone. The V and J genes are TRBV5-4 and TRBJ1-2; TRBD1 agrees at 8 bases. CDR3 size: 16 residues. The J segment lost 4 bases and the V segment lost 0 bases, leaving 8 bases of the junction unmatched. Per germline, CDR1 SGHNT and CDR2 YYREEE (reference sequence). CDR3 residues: CASSLDGTGTIYGYTF. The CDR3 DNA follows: TGTGCCAGCAGCTTGGATGGGACAGGAACCATCTATGGCTACACCTTC.

CDR3 in amino acids: CASTSGLATDTQYF. DNA of the CDR3: TGCGCCAGCACTTCGGGACTAGCCACAGATACGCAGTATTTT. The gene calls are TRBV5-1 and TRBJ2-3; TRBD2 agrees at 9 bases. Germline-derived CDR1 and CDR2 are SGHRS and YFSETQ. This CDR3 has 14 amino acids. The J segment lost 2 bases and the V segment lost 6 bases, leaving 4 bases of the junction unmatched.

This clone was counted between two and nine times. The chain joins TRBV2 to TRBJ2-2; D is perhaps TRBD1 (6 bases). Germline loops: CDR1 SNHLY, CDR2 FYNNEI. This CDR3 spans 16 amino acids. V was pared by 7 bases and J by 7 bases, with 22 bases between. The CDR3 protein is CASNVNGAGAGGELFF. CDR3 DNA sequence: TGTGCCAGCAATGTTAATGGGGCAGGGGCCGGCGGGGAGCTGTTTTTT.

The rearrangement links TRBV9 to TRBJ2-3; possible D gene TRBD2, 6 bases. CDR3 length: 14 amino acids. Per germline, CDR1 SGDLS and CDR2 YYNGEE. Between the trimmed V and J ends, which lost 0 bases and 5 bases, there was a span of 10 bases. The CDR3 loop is CASSVASAKDTQYF. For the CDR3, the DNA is TGTGCCAGCAGCGTAGCTAGCGCCAAAGATACGCAGTATTTT.

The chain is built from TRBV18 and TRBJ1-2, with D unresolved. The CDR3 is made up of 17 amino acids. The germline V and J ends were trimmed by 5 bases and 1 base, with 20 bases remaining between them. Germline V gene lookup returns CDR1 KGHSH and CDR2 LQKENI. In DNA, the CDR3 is TGTGCCAGCTCATTTGACCTCGGGCCAGCGAATAACTATGGCTACACCTTC. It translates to CASSFDLGPANNYGYTF.

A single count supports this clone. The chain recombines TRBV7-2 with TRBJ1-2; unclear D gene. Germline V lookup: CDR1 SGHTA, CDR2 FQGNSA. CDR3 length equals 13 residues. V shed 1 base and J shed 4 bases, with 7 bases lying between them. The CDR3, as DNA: TGTGCCAGCAGCTTAGAAAGTATCTATGGCTACACCTTC. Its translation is CASSLESIYGYTF.

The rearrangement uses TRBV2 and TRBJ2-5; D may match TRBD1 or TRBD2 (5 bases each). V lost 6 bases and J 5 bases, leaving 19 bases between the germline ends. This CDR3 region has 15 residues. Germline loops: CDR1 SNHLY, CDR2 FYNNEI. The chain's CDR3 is CASRSTGGPGETQYF. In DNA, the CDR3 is TGTGCCAGCAGGTCTACAGGAGGCCCCGGGGAGACCCAGTACTTC.

The CDR3 region is CASSVGTPILRRAKNIQYF. The CDR3 region has the DNA TGTGCCAGCAGCGTAGGGACCCCGATCCTAAGGAGAGCCAAAAACATTCAGTACTTC. The rearrangement joins TRBV9 to TRBJ2-4; no firm D call. CDR3 length equals 19 residues. V lost 0 bases to trimming and J lost 0 bases, with 19 bases between them. Germline CDR1 reads SGDLS; CDR2 reads YYNGEE.